The subject of this entry is one TCR beta chain. What it recognizes is unknown. This CDR3 spans 15 amino acids. J was trimmed by 8 bases and V by 5 bases; bases with no gene match: 11. The V gene's germline CDR1 is MNHEY and CDR2 SVGAGI. This sample was included in a study of T-cell memory formation after mild COVID-19. The wider study: TCR clustering was largely donor specific.

The study, taken as a whole, reports: Contracting CD4+ clones were located mainly in CM and EM, and CD8+ clones in EMRA. There was no confirmation that second-wave clones peaking on day 37 were SARS-CoV-2 specific. Several responding clones turned up in pre-infection memory, indicating that cross-reactive memory may have taken part.

TCRdb re-analysed the 5' RACE reads in MiXCR, keeping a single row per CDR3 protein. The sample contains roughly 180,000 distinct CDR3 sequences, approximately 17% of which appear only once. The sample comprised PBMCs or a T cell subset sorted from them (not recorded which). This TCR was recovered from a man in his late teens or twenties who had mild COVID-19 (a few samples of this study predate the infection). Cell type and time point are not known. This chain links TRBV6-5 with TRBJ1-4; 7 nucleotides match TRBD1. CDR3 residues: CASSQQTGRNEKLFF. CDR3 nucleotides: TGTGCCAGCAGTCAACAGACAGGGAGAAACGAAAAACTGTTTTTT.